These 11 T cell receptor beta chains came from one sample sequenced in a study of monozygotic twins with inflammatory bowel disease. Reanalyzing the 5' RACE reads, TCRdb keeps one entry per CDR3 protein, without DNA. The sample holds approximately 400,000 distinct CDR3 sequences. Sequencing used blood. These receptors originate from a human donor with ulcerative colitis or Crohn's disease, or a healthy co-twin of an affected twin (not recorded which).

The chain is built from TRBV5-5 and TRBJ2-1; TCRdb names TRBD1, which stays unverified in the absence of DNA. The CDR3 is made up of 15 amino acids. Germline CDR1 reads SGHKS; CDR2 reads YYEKEE (reference sequence). The CDR3 loop reads CASSPGQGGGNEQFF.

The chain uses TRBV20-1 and TRBJ2-2. Per the germline V gene, CDR1 is DFQATT and CDR2 is SNEGSKA (reference sequence). This CDR3 is built from 13 residues. The CDR3 sequence is CSARSGAAGELFF.

The chain joins TRBV19 to TRBJ1-5. The CDR3 is 14 residues long. CDR1 LNHDA and CDR2 SQIVND come from the germline V gene (reference sequence). This CDR3 is CASDEQGSNQPQHF.

CDR3: CASSLRGGNEKLFF. V and J are TRBV12-3 or TRBV12-4 and TRBJ1-4; checking the TCRdb D call of TRBD1 is not possible without DNA. The CDR3 length is 14 residues.

The chain carries TRBV3-1 and TRBJ1-5. Germline CDR1 LGHDT, CDR2 YNNKEL (reference sequence). The CDR3 length is 13 residues. The CDR3 loop is CASSPNLDGAQHF.

The V gene is TRBV20-1, the J gene TRBJ2-5. This CDR3 region has 11 residues. From germline, CDR1 is DFQATT and CDR2 SNEGSKA (reference sequence). CDR3 sequence: CSASRSETQYF.

The V gene is TRBV10-3, the J gene TRBJ2-5; TCRdb lists TRBD2, though no DNA is available to test this call. CDR3 size: 14 residues. Per germline, CDR1 ENHRY and CDR2 SYGVKD. CDR3 protein: CAISASGVVETQYF.

The CDR3 loop reads CSVGGRLYTEAFF. The gene calls are TRBV29-1 and TRBJ1-1. The CDR3 contains 13 residues. The germline V gene encodes CDR1 SQVTM and CDR2 ANQGSEA.

The rearrangement joins TRBV12-3 or TRBV12-4 to TRBJ1-2; TCRdb proposes TRBD1, but this gene call is untestable without DNA. The CDR3 spans 14 residues. The CDR3 region is CASAKTGFNYCYTF.

V gene TRBV12-5 combines with J gene TRBJ1-4; TCRdb names TRBD1, which stays unverified in the absence of DNA. CDR1 LGHNT and CDR2 FRNRAP come from the germline V gene. CDR3 length: 14 amino acids. The CDR3 loop reads CASRNGTGLEKLFF. Using reference TRBV12-5 and TRBJ1-4 for the parts outside the CDR3, the full variable domain is DARVTQTPRHKVTEMGQEVTMRCQPILGHNTVFWYRQTMMQGLELLAYFRNRAPLDDSGMPKDRFSAEMPDATLATLKIQPSEPRDSAVYFCASRNGTGLEKLFFGSGTQLSVL.

V usage is TRBV20-1 and J usage is TRBJ2-4. The CDR3 consists of 15 residues. Per the germline V gene, CDR1 is DFQATT and CDR2 is SNEGSKA (reference sequence). CDR3 residues: CSARDQLLAKNIQYF.